The 21 T cell receptor beta chains listed next were all sequenced from one sample in a study of cytomegalovirus exposure and HLA in healthy donors. The PCR contained 60 Vbeta and 13 Jbeta primers. The table came from immunoSEQ multiplex PCR; TCRdb's copy has only in-frame clones and leaves some out. The table includes fewer than 200,000 clones, 65% to 90% detected once. Sequencing input: PBMCs. Receptors originate from a male donor in good health and CMV-seronegative.

This clone was counted only a few times. V usage is TRBV25-1 and J usage is TRBJ2-2, with no clear D. Trimming stripped 8 bases from V and 5 bases from J, with 9 bases between. The CDR3 totals 12 residues. Germline V gene lookup returns CDR1 MGHDK and CDR2 SYGVNS. This CDR3 is CASQSGTGELFF. The CDR3 region has the DNA TGTGCCAGCCAATCCGGGACCGGGGAGCTGTTTTTT.

The genes are TRBV7-8 and TRBJ2-3; TRBD2 is a possible D gene (6 bases). Germline V lookup: CDR1 SGHVS, CDR2 FQNEAQ. V was clipped by 5 bases and J by 3 bases, with 15 bases between them. CDR3 length: 15 amino acids. The CDR3 coding sequence is TGTGCCAGCAGCACTACGAACGGGGGAACAGATACGCAGTATTTT. This encodes CASSTTNGGTDTQYF.

The chain combines TRBV29-1 with TRBJ1-1; no firm D call. The CDR3 spans 12 residues. V was clipped by 7 bases and J by 1 base, with 10 bases between them. Germline lookup yields CDR1 SQVTM and CDR2 ANQGSEA. CDR3 region: CSAAPGNTEAFF. The CDR3 DNA sequence: TGCAGCGCCGCGCCAGGGAACACTGAAGCTTTCTTT.

This clone was detected only a few times. This sequence joins TRBV5-1 and TRBJ1-2; TRBD1 agrees at 8 bases. V was clipped by 4 bases and J by 2 bases; unmatched bases: 4. The CDR3 loop spans 14 amino acids. The germline V gene has CDR1 SGHRS and CDR2 YFSETQ. The DNA for the CDR3 is TGCGCCAGCAGCGACAGGGGATGGAACTATGGCTACACCTTC. This sequence encodes CASSDRGWNYGYTF.

The gene calls are TRBV6-1 and TRBJ2-5; 7 bases line up with TRBD1. This CDR3 is 13 amino acids long. Germline CDR1 is MNHNS and CDR2 is SASEGT. V lost 6 bases and J lost 5; bases outside the gene matches: 6. As DNA, the CDR3 is TGTGCCAGCAGGCCGACAGGGCAGGAGACCCAGTACTTC. Its translation: CASRPTGQETQYF.

V is TRBV4-3 and J is TRBJ1-2; possibly TRBD1 for D (5 bases). The CDR3 extends over 15 amino acids. The germline V and J ends were trimmed by 0 bases and 3 bases, with 11 bases remaining between them. CDR1 LGHNA and CDR2 YSLEER come from the germline V gene. The CDR3 DNA is TGCGCCAGCAGCCAAGATAGGAGGGGATACTATGGCTACACCTTC. Protein sequence: CASSQDRRGYYGYTF.

The chain employs TRBV5-1 and TRBJ2-3, with D maybe TRBD1 (6 bases). The V and J ends lost 4 bases and 0 bases respectively, with 9 bases between them. Germline CDR1 SGHRS, CDR2 YFSETQ. This CDR3 is 14 amino acids long. CDR3 region: CASSRQDSTDTQYF. CDR3 coding DNA: TGCGCCAGCAGCCGACAGGACAGCACAGATACGCAGTATTTT.

The genes are TRBV4-1 and TRBJ2-3, with 8 bases lining up with TRBD1. Germline V gives CDR1 MGHRA, CDR2 YSYEKL. Unmatched junction bases numbered 11, after V lost 0 bases and J lost 3 bases. The CDR3 extends over 18 amino acids. The CDR3 DNA follows: TGCGCCAGCAGCCAAGATGGGATGACAGGGGCGAAAACAGATACGCAGTATTTT. Encoded protein: CASSQDGMTGAKTDTQYF.

This clone was observed a single time. The V gene is TRBV30, the J gene TRBJ1-5, with D tentatively TRBD1 (5 bases). V gave up 0 bases and J gave up 0 bases, with 21 bases separating them. This CDR3 contains 19 residues. Germline CDR1 is GTSNPN and CDR2 is SVGIG (reference sequence). Written as DNA, the CDR3 is TGTGCCTGGAGTGTTAGGTTGGGCAGGGCGAAGTATAGCAATCAGCCCCAGCATTTT. Amino acids: CAWSVRLGRAKYSNQPQHF.

V is TRBV18 and J is TRBJ2-5; 7 nucleotides match TRBD1. J lost 6 bases, V lost 3 bases, and 10 bases had no gene match. The CDR3 runs 15 residues. Looked up from germline, CDR1 is KGHSH and CDR2 is LQKENI. Written as DNA, the CDR3 is TGTGCCAGCTCACCCCAGAGCGAGGGGGCAAAGACCCAGTACTTC. Its translation: CASSPQSEGAKTQYF. The full variable domain, in which reference TRBV18 and TRBJ2-5 provide the parts outside the CDR3, is NAGVMQNPRHLVRRRGQEARLRCSPMKGHSHVYWYRQLPEEGLKFMVYLQKENIIDESGMPKERFSAEFPKEGPSILRIQQVVRGDSAAYFCASSPQSEGAKTQYFGPGTRLLVL.

V gene TRBV5-5 combines with J gene TRBJ1-6; D is undetermined. The germline V gene encodes CDR1 SGHKS and CDR2 YYEKEE (reference sequence). Trimming took off 1 base at V and 0 bases at J, with 5 bases between the two ends. CDR3 length: 15 residues. The CDR3 here is CASSLRSSYNSPLHF. The DNA for the CDR3 is TGTGCCAGCAGCTTGAGGAGCTCCTATAATTCACCCCTCCACTTT.

This sequence joins TRBV29-1 and TRBJ1-2; 7 bases are shared with TRBD1. J was trimmed by 5 bases and V by 7 bases; bases with no gene match: 7. CDR3 length: 12 residues. Germline V gives CDR1 SQVTM, CDR2 ANQGSEA. This chain's CDR3 is CSARGQPYGYTF. The CDR3 nucleotides are TGCAGCGCCCGGGGACAGCCATATGGCTACACCTTC.

This clone was seen only a few times. The CDR3 loop is CASSLGQGYSPLHF. CDR3 coding DNA: TGTGCCAGCAGCCTGGGACAGGGGTATTCACCCCTCCACTTT. This chain uses TRBV14 with TRBJ1-6; 10 positions match TRBD1. Germline V gene sequence: CDR1 SGHDN, CDR2 FVKESK. Unmatched junction bases numbered 2, after V lost 4 bases and J lost 8 bases. The CDR3 runs to 14 residues.

The V call is TRBV10-2, the J call TRBJ1-4; 12 nucleotides align to TRBD1. CDR1 is WSHSY, CDR2 SAAADI, per germline. The CDR3 totals 16 residues. The V gene end was trimmed by 2 bases and the J gene end by 10 bases; junction bases not matched to a gene: 8. The CDR3 reads CASSEGTGGFLGKLFF. CDR3 bases: TGCGCCAGCAGTGAGGGGACAGGGGGCTTTCTTGGAAAACTGTTTTTT.

The V call is TRBV6-1, the J call TRBJ2-7, with D possibly TRBD1 on 6 matching bases. The CDR3 is 13 amino acids. Trimming took 6 bases from V and 2 from J, leaving 11 bases between them. Germline loops: CDR1 MNHNS, CDR2 SASEGT. CDR3 protein: CASRPTGPYEQYF. The CDR3 coding sequence is TGTGCCAGCAGGCCGACAGGACCCTACGAGCAGTACTTC.

The chain couples TRBV30 to TRBJ1-4; TRBD1 is a possible D gene (5 bases). In germline, CDR1 is GTSNPN, CDR2 SVGIG (reference sequence). Trimming shortened V by 6 bases and J by 7 bases, and 12 bases separated the two germline ends. The length of the CDR3 is 12 residues. The DNA of the CDR3 is TGTGCCTGCCCGCGAACAGGTGAAAAACTGTTTTTT. Protein: CACPRTGEKLFF.

V gene TRBV5-1 combines with J gene TRBJ1-2, with TRBD1 matching 7 bases. Germline CDR1 reads SGHRS; CDR2 reads YFSETQ. The CDR3 is 14 residues long. V lost 2 bases and J lost 5; bases outside the gene matches: 6. CDR3 DNA sequence: TGCGCCAGCAGCTTTTTCGGGACAGTATATGGCTACACCTTC. It codes for CASSFFGTVYGYTF.

The V gene is TRBV9, the J gene TRBJ2-3; 7 nucleotides agree with TRBD2. The germline V gene encodes CDR1 SGDLS and CDR2 YYNGEE. The CDR3 runs to 17 residues. The junction had 8 bases not matched to a gene; V was cut back by 1 base and J by 0 bases. The CDR3 spells CASSVTPSGVSTDTQYF. As DNA, the CDR3 is TGTGCCAGCAGCGTAACCCCCAGCGGGGTTAGCACAGATACGCAGTATTTT.

There are a few counts of this clone. The rearrangement uses TRBV11-3 and TRBJ2-2, with a tentative D call TRBD1 (7 bases). V was pared by 5 bases and J by 1 base, with 20 bases between. Germline values: CDR1 SGHNT, CDR2 YENEEA. The CDR3 length is 18 residues. CDR3 nucleotides: TGTGCCAGCAGCGATACAAAGGCGCAGGGGGGGAACACCGGGGAGCTGTTTTTT. The encoded protein is CASSDTKAQGGNTGELFF.

The chain has TRBV11-2 and TRBJ2-7, with D perhaps matching TRBD1 (6 bases). Trimming took off 5 bases at V and 0 bases at J, with 11 bases between the two ends. Germline assignment: CDR1 SGHAT and CDR2 FQNNGV. This CDR3 comprises 14 residues. The chain's CDR3 is CASSAQGFSYEQYF. The DNA of the CDR3 is TGTGCCAGCAGCGCGCAGGGGTTCTCCTACGAGCAGTACTTC.

The chain recombines TRBV27 with TRBJ1-5; D call uncertain. This CDR3 region has 13 residues. Germline V gives CDR1 MNHEY, CDR2 SMNVEV (reference sequence). V was trimmed by 6 bases and J by 7 bases, leaving 13 bases between them. CDR3 sequence reads: CASSAGLRQPQHF. Here the CDR3 DNA reads TGTGCCAGCAGCGCGGGGTTAAGGCAGCCCCAGCATTTT.